Following are 3 T cell receptor beta chains from one sample sequenced in a study of identical twins. TCRdb fed the 5' RACE reads into MiXCR, producing one record per CDR3 protein. This sample carries 600,000 to 800,000 distinct CDR3 sequences, 21% of them seen once, and the ten largest clones take approximately 4.3%. A further study also used this sample, focusing on T cells expressing NK-cell markers.

The specimen was PBMCs. These receptors all come from a woman aged 18-30 years in good health.

The chain is built from TRBV7-9 and TRBJ2-3; 8 bases fit TRBD1. The ends lost 5 bases at V and 4 bases at J; junction bases unmatched: 5. The CDR3 has 14 amino acids. Per germline, CDR1 SEHNR and CDR2 FQNEAQ (reference sequence). The CDR3 nucleotides are TGTGCCAGCAGCATGGGACAGGCATCAGATACGCAGTATTTT. Translating it yields CASSMGQASDTQYF.

This chain links TRBV10-3 with TRBJ2-1; 10 positions agree with TRBD1. The CDR3 totals 15 residues. J lost 8 bases, V lost 5 bases, and 9 bases had no gene match. From germline, CDR1 is ENHRY and CDR2 SYGVKD. The CDR3: CAISSPGQGFDEQFF. DNA of the CDR3: TGTGCCATCAGTTCACCGGGACAGGGGTTCGATGAGCAGTTCTTC.

Many counts were recorded for this clonotype. This chain connects TRBV20-1 to TRBJ1-5; 7 bases map to TRBD1. CDR1 DFQATT and CDR2 SNEGSKA come from the germline V gene (reference sequence). The CDR3 has 13 amino acids. V lost 3 bases and J lost 5; bases outside the gene matches: 4. The DNA of the CDR3 is TGCAGTGCTAGGGAGGGGGCAGATCAGCCCCAGCATTTT. Its protein is CSAREGADQPQHF.